This T cell receptor beta chain was recorded in a study of cytotoxic CD8 clonotypes in ibrutinib-treated CLL. At the level of the study: Partial responses numbered some 25 and complete responses 2; after a median about 74 months, about 15 stayed remitted and about twelve progressed.

About this clone itself: Antigen unknown.

Findings and limits, study-wide: Investigators sampled sustained-remission and progressing patients at differing times.

Libraries were prepared by immunoSEQ multiplex PCR; TCRdb keeps only in-frame clonotypes and omits some of them. The sample yields 250,000 to 350,000 clones, around 76% seen once. The V end lost 4 bases, the J end lost 5 bases, and 11 bases lay between the germline ends. The CDR3 loop spans 13 amino acids. CDR1 and CDR2 from the germline V gene are SGHRS and YFSETQ. The sequencing used PBMCs, collected at disease progression, from a patient treated with ibrutinib. This chain joins TRBV5-1 and TRBJ2-3, with D possibly TRBD2 on 6 matching bases. The sequence was obtained from a human donor with chronic lymphocytic leukemia. The CDR3 DNA reads TGCGCCAGCAGCGGAGGGACCGGAGATACGCAGTATTTT. This encodes CASSGGTGDTQYF.